The 2 T cell receptor beta chains reported below all come from one sample, sequenced in a study of PD-1 blockade in classical Hodgkin lymphoma. Every single patient, without exception, relapsed after autologous stem cell transplantation, and brentuximab vedotin exposure varied. Using immunoSEQ multiplex PCR, the repertoire was profiled, and TCRdb retains in-frame clones only, with some absent. The sample carries about 110,000 clones, approximately 90% recorded once. The specimen was peripheral blood mononuclear cells (PBMCs), collected before the second cycle of nivolumab. Source of these receptors: a human donor with classical Hodgkin lymphoma.

J is TRBJ2-5 and V is TRBV19, with 9 bases matching TRBD2. CDR1 is LNHDA and CDR2 is SQIVND in the germline V gene (reference sequence). This CDR3 region has 15 residues. Trimming removed 4 bases from V and 5 bases from J; junction bases left unmatched: 8. The CDR3 region has the DNA TGTGCCAGTAGTACTCTTAGCGGGAGTTTGGAGACCCAGTACTTC. This gives the protein CASSTLSGSLETQYF.

The chain carries TRBV7-2 and TRBJ2-7; D is perhaps TRBD1 or TRBD2 (5 bases each). CDR1 is SGHTA, CDR2 FQGNSA, per germline. The V end was cut by 1 base, the J end by 2 bases, with 15 bases between. CDR3 length: 16 amino acids. For the CDR3, the DNA is TGTGCCAGCAGCTTAGTTTCGGGGCCCTCTCCCTACGAGCAGTACTTC. This sequence encodes CASSLVSGPSPYEQYF.